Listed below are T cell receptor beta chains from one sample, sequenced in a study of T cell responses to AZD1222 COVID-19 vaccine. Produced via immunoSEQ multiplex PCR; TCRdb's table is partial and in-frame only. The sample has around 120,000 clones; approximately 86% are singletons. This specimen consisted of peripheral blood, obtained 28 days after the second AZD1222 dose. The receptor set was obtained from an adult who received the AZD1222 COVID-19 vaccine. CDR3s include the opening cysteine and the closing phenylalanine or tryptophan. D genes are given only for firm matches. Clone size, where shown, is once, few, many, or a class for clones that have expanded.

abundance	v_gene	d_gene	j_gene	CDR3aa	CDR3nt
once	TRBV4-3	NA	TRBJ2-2	CASSQDLTANTGELFF	TGCGCCAGCAGCCAAGATCTAACAGCTAACACCGGGGAGCTGTTTTTT
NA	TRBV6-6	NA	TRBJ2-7	CASSYYLRGQSYEQYF	TGTGCCAGCAGTTACTATCTCCGGGGCCAGTCCTACGAGCAGTACTTC
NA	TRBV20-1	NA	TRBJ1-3	CSASAGNTIYF	TGCAGTGCTAGTGCTGGAAACACCATATATTTT
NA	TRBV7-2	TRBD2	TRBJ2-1	CASSLQAGGTYNEQFF	TGTGCCAGCAGCTTACAGGCGGGGGGCACCTACAATGAGCAGTTCTTC
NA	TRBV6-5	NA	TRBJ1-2	CASRHPGTRNGYTF	TGTGCCAGCAGACACCCCGGGACGAGAAATGGCTACACCTTC
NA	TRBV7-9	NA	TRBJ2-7	CASSPRGSYEQYF	TGTGCCAGCAGCCCCAGGGGATCCTACGAGCAGTACTTC
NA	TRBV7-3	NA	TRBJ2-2	CASSPASLNTGELFF	TGTGCCAGCAGCCCCGCTAGCCTTAACACCGGGGAGCTGTTTTTT
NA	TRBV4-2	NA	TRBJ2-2	CASSQDPRQMGTGELFF	TGTGCCAGCAGCCAAGATCCTCGGCAAATGGGGACCGGGGAGCTGTTTTTT
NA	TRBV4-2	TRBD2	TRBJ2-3	CASSQGLAGGRFDTQYF	TGTGCCAGCAGCCAGGGACTAGCGGGGGGGCGTTTTGATACGCAGTATTTT
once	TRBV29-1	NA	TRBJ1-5	CSVGTNNQPQHF	TGCAGCGTTGGAACGAACAATCAGCCCCAGCATTTT
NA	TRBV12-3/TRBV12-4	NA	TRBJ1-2	CASSSSLGRGYTF	TGTGCCAGCAGCTCCTCGTTGGGTCGTGGCTACACCTTC
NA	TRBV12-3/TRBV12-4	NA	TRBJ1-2	CASSLWGPYGYTF	TGTGCCAGCAGTTTATGGGGACCCTATGGCTACACCTTC
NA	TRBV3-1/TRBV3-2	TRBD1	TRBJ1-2	CASSHRVIGTGGGYTF	TGTGCCAGCAGCCATCGGGTTATAGGGACAGGGGGTGGCTACACCTTC
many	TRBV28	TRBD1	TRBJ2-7	CASSFLPGGTEQYF	TGTGCCAGCAGTTTCCTCCCAGGGGGAACCGAGCAGTACTTC
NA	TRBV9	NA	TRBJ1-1	CASSSSRGLNEAFF	TGTGCCAGCAGCTCATCAAGGGGCCTGAATGAAGCTTTCTTT
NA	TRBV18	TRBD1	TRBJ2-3	CASSPRTGDTDTQYF	TGTGCCAGCTCCCCGCGGACAGGGGACACAGATACGCAGTATTTT
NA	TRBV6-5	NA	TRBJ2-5	CASSPLTSMAGTQYF	TGTGCCAGCAGCCCCCTAACTAGCATGGCGGGGACCCAGTACTTC
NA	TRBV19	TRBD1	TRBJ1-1	CASSRPGQGGPEAFF	TGTGCCAGTAGTAGACCGGGACAGGGTGGCCCTGAAGCTTTCTTT
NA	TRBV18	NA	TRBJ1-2	CASSPPGASYGYTF	TGTGCCAGCTCACCACCGGGGGCGAGCTATGGCTACACCTTC
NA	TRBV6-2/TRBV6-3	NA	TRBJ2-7	CASSPQAYEQYF	TGTGCCAGCAGTCCCCAGGCGTACGAGCAGTACTTC
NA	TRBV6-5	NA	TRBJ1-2	CASTPAGTGYGYTF	TGTGCCAGCACTCCCGCCGGGACCGGCTATGGCTACACCTTC
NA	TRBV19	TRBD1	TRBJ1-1	CASSRPGQGDPEAFF	TGTGCCAGTAGTAGACCGGGACAGGGTGACCCTGAAGCTTTCTTT
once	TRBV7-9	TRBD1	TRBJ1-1	CASSLVDFGQERYTEAFF	TGTGCCAGCAGCTTAGTAGACTTCGGACAGGAGAGGTACACTGAAGCTTTCTTT
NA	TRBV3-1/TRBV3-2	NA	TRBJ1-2	CASSPNLENYGYTF	TGTGCCAGCAGCCCCAACCTTGAGAACTATGGCTACACCTTC
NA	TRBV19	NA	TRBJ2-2	CASSTPPTGTLNTGELFF	TGTGCCAGTAGTACCCCTCCCACCGGGACACTGAACACCGGGGAGCTGTTTTTT
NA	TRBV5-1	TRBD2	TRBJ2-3	CASTERGFTDTQYF	TGCGCCAGCACTGAGCGGGGATTCACAGATACGCAGTATTTT
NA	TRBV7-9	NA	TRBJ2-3	CASSRRADTQYF	TGTGCCAGCAGCCGGAGGGCGGATACGCAGTATTTT
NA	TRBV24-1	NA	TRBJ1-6	CATSDLGRGSSPLHF	TGTGCCACCAGTGATTTGGGCAGGGGTAGTTCACCCCTCCACTTT
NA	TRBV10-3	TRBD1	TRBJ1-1	CAISESGQGRTEAFF	TGTGCCATCAGTGAGTCGGGACAGGGGCGAACTGAAGCTTTCTTT
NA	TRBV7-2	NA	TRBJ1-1	CASSLATGSNTEAFF	TGTGCCAGCAGCTTGGCGACAGGATCGAACACTGAAGCTTTCTTT
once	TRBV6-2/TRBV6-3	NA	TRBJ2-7	CASSYGGSYEQYF	TGTGCCAGCAGTTACGGGGGATCCTACGAGCAGTACTTC
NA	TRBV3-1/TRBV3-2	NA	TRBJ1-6	CASSQVGRGGGLHF	TGTGCCAGCAGCCAAGTAGGGCGTGGGGGGGGCCTCCACTTT
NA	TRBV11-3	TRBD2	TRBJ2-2	CASSPGTSGSRELFF	TGTGCCAGCAGCCCTGGGACTAGCGGGAGCAGGGAGCTGTTTTTT
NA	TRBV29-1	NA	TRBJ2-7	CSVAWRSSYEQYF	TGCAGCGTCGCTTGGCGGAGCTCCTACGAGCAGTACTTC
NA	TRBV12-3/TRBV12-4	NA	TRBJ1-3	CASSLRDGNTIYF	TGTGCCAGCAGTCTCAGGGACGGAAACACCATATATTTT
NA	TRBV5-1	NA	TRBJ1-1	CASSLTGMNTEAFF	TGCGCCAGCAGCTTGACAGGCATGAACACTGAAGCTTTCTTT
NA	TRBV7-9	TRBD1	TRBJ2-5	CASSTGGGGRKTQYF	TGTGCCAGCAGCACAGGGGGCGGCGGCCGTAAGACCCAGTACTTC
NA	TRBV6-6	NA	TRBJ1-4	CASSYHEKLFF	TGTGCCAGCAGTTACCATGAAAAACTGTTTTTT
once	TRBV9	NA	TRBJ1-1	CASSVVPTNTEAFF	TGTGCCAGCAGCGTAGTACCGACGAACACTGAAGCTTTCTTT
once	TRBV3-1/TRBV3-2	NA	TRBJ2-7	CASSQGGDPRDEQYF	TGTGCCAGCAGCCAAGGTGGGGACCCGAGGGACGAGCAGTACTTC
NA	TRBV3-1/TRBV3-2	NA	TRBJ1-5	CASSQTRTKGGNQPQHF	TGTGCCAGCAGCCAAACTAGGACGAAAGGGGGCAATCAGCCCCAGCATTTT
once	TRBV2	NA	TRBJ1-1	CASSGQANLNTEAFF	TGTGCCAGCAGTGGGCAGGCCAACTTGAACACTGAAGCTTTCTTT
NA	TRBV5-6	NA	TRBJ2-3	CASSFGTGGPDTQYF	TGTGCCAGCAGCTTCGGGACCGGTGGGCCAGATACGCAGTATTTT
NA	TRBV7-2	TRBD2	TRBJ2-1	CASRTTSGGAFGHEQFF	TGTGCCAGCAGGACAACTAGCGGGGGGGCGTTTGGCCATGAGCAGTTCTTC
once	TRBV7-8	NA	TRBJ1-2	CASSLATGFYGYTF	TGTGCCAGCAGCTTAGCCACAGGGTTCTATGGCTACACCTTC
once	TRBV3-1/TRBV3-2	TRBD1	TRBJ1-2	CASSQLSGTGAEYGYTF	TGTGCCAGCAGCCAACTCTCCGGGACAGGAGCGGAGTATGGCTACACCTTC
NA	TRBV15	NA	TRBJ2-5	CATSRVSGPGFETQYF	TGTGCCACCAGCAGAGTTTCGGGACCGGGATTTGAGACCCAGTACTTC
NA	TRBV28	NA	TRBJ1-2	CASSNVGINYGYTF	TGTGCCAGCAGTAACGTAGGGATTAACTATGGCTACACCTTC
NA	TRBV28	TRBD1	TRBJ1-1	CASRPAGGAEGNTEAFF	TGTGCCAGCCGACCAGCAGGGGGGGCCGAGGGGAACACTGAAGCTTTCTTT
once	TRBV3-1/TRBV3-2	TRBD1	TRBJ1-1	CASRGQAAF	TGTGCCAGCAGGGGACAGGCCGCCTTT